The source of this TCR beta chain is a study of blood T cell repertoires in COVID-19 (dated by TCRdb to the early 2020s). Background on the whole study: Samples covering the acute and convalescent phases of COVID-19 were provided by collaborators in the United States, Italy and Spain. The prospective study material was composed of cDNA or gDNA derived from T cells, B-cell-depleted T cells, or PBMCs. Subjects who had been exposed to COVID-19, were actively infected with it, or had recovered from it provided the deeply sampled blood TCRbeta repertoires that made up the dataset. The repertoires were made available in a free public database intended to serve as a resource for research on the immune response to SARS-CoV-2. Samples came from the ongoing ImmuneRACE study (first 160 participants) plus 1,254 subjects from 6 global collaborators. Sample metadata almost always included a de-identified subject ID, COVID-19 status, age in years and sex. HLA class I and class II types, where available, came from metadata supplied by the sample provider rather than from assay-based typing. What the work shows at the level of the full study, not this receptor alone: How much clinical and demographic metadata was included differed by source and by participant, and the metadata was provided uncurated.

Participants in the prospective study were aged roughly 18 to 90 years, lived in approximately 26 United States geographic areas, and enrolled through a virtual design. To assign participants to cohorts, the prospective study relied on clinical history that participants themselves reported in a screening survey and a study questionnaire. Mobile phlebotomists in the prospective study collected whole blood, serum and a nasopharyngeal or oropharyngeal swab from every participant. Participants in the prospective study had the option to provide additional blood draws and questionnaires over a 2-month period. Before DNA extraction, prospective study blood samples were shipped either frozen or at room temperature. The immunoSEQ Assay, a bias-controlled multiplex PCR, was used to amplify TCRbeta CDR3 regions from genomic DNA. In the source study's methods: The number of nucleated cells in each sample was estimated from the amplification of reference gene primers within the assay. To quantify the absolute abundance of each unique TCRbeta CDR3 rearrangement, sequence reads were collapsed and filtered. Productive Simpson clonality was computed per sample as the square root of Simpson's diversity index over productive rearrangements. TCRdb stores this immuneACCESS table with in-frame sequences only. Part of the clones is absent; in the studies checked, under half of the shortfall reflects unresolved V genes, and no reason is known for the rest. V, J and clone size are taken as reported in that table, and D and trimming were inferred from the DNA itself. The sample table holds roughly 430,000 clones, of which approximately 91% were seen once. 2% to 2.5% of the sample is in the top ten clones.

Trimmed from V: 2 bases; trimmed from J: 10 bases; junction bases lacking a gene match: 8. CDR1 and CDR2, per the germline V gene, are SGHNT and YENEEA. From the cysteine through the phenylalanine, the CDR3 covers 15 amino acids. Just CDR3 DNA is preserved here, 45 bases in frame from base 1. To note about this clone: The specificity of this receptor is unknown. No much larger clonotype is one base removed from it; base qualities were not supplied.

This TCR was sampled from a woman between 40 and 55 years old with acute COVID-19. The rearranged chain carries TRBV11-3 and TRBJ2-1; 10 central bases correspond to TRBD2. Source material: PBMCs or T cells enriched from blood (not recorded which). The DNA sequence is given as TGTGCCAGCAGCTTATACGAGCGGGGGGGCAGGGAGCAGTTCTTC. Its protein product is CASSLYERGGREQFF.